Each of the 11 T cell receptor beta chains below was sequenced from the same sample in a study of T-cell reconstitution after alpha-beta-depleted transplantation in children listed by TCRdb under 2016. The sample's treatment or condition label, decoded: allogeneic hematopoietic cell transplantation with graft depleted of TCRalphabeta T cells and CD19 B cells. Receptor libraries were prepared by PCR. Sequencing took place on an Illumina HiSeq 2500. TCR libraries were prepared with molecular barcoding, using unique molecular identifiers to normalize TCRbeta repertoire quantification. The public reads were reprocessed in TCRdb via fastp at Q25 and MiXCR, keeping in-frame beta chains. Rows merge per CDR3 protein into single entries with the most common DNA and genes. For this sample the table gives hundreds of thousands of distinct CDR3 sequences, of which approximately 12% were detected only once. The ten largest account for over 2% of the sample.

The sequenced sample was PBMCs, mostly from graft donor cells, obtained 360 days after TCRalphabeta/CD19-depleted stem cell transplant. Every receptor here comes from a male patient under 18 who had a stem cell transplant for acute myeloid leukemia, so the T cells may come from the graft donor.

This clonotype turned up a few times. The chain combines TRBV20-1 with TRBJ2-3; TRBD2 aligns across 10 bases. The junction had 13 bases not matched to a gene; V was cut back by 4 bases and J by 6 bases. The CDR3 is made up of 16 amino acids. Germline-derived CDR1 and CDR2 are DFQATT and SNEGSKA (reference sequence). CDR3 nucleotide sequence: TGCAGTGCTATACGGACTAGCGGCTATAGGAGGGATACGCAGTATTTT. Translating gives CSAIRTSGYRRDTQYF.

The J gene is TRBJ1-2, the V gene TRBV28; tentative D call: TRBD1 (5 bases). Trimming took off 6 bases at V and 6 bases at J, with 23 bases between the two ends. This CDR3 is 16 amino acids long. Germline CDR1 reads MDHEN; CDR2 reads SYDVKM. DNA of the CDR3: TGTGCCAGCAGCCTACTCGACAGCAAACTTAGGCATGGCTACACCTTC. Its protein product is CASSLLDSKLRHGYTF.

J is TRBJ1-2 and V is TRBV7-9; 12 nucleotides match TRBD1. Germline V lookup: CDR1 SEHNR, CDR2 FQNEAQ (reference sequence). The CDR3 is 17 residues long. The V segment lost 5 bases and the J segment 3 bases; nucleotides outside the gene matches: 10. This CDR3 reads CASSPGQGAREDYGYTF. The DNA of the CDR3 is TGTGCCAGCAGCCCGGGACAGGGGGCTCGGGAGGACTATGGCTACACCTTC. Drawing the rest from reference TRBV7-9 and TRBJ1-2, the complete variable domain is DTGVSQNPRHKITKRGQNVTFRCDPISEHNRLYWYRQTLGQGPEFLTYFQNEAQLEKSRLLSDRFSAERPKGSFSTLEIQRTEQGDSAMYLCASSPGQGAREDYGYTFGSGTRLTVV.

This clonotype was detected only a few times. The rearrangement uses TRBV20-1 and TRBJ2-1; no firm D call. Germline V gene data show CDR1 as DFQATT and CDR2 as SNEGSKA (reference sequence). Between the trimmed V and J ends, which lost 1 base and 0 bases, there was a span of 7 bases. The CDR3 sequence is 14 residues long. CDR3 DNA sequence: TGCAGTGCTAGAGCTGCTAGCTCCTACAATGAGCAGTTCTTC. Translated: CSARAASSYNEQFF.

J is TRBJ2-1 and V is TRBV6-1; D is perhaps TRBD2 (7 bases). CDR1 and CDR2 from the germline V gene are MNHNS and SASEGT. The germline V and J ends were trimmed by 7 bases and 4 bases, with 14 bases remaining between them. The CDR3 is made up of 14 amino acids. CDR3 region: CASIRGGNYNEQFF. CDR3 nucleotides: TGTGCCAGCATAAGGGGGGGAAATTACAATGAGCAGTTCTTC.

This clonotype was found a few times. V usage is TRBV28 and J usage is TRBJ2-4; weak D call: TRBD1 (5 bases). The V and J ends lost 1 base and 5 bases respectively, with 15 bases between them. Germline V gives CDR1 MDHEN, CDR2 SYDVKM. This CDR3 spans 16 amino acids. The CDR3 loop is CASSLLGQLRENIQYF. The CDR3 nucleotides are TGTGCCAGCAGTTTATTAGGACAACTAAGGGAAAACATTCAGTACTTC. Full variable domain (missing parts from reference TRBV28 and TRBJ2-4): DVKVTQSSRYLVKRTGEKVFLECVQDMDHENMFWYRQDPGLGLRLIYFSYDVKMKEKGDIPEGYSVSREKKERFSLILESASTNQTSMYLCASSLLGQLRENIQYFGAGTRLSVL.

This clonotype was found a few times. The V call is TRBV28, the J call TRBJ2-4; D might be TRBD1 (5 bases). The CDR3 totals 13 residues. Germline V gene data show CDR1 as MDHEN and CDR2 as SYDVKM. The ends were cut back, 9 bases at V and 13 bases at J, with 22 bases in the middle. In nucleotides, the CDR3 is TGTGCCAGTTCAGGGATTATGGGTTTAATCCAGTACTTC. This sequence encodes CASSGIMGLIQYF.

This rearrangement joins TRBV29-1 to TRBJ2-3, with D perhaps TRBD1 or TRBD2 (5 bases each). The V and J ends lost 4 bases and 11 bases respectively, with 13 bases between them. The germline CDR1 and CDR2 sequences are SQVTM and ANQGSEA. The CDR3 sequence is 11 residues long. Written as DNA, the CDR3 is TGCAGCGTTGGCCACTTGGGGGAGCAGTATTTT. It codes for CSVGHLGEQYF.

This clonotype occurred a few times. The J gene is TRBJ1-5, the V gene TRBV20-1; maybe TRBD1 (6 bases). V lost 3 bases to trimming and J lost 4 bases, with 10 bases between them. CDR3 length equals 13 residues. Germline assignment: CDR1 DFQATT and CDR2 SNEGSKA (reference sequence). CDR3: CSASEGGNQPQHF. CDR3 in DNA: TGCAGTGCTAGCGAGGGGGGGAATCAGCCCCAGCATTTT.

A few counts support this clonotype. This sequence joins TRBV18 and TRBJ2-7; the D call may be TRBD1 or TRBD2 (5 bases each). CDR1 and CDR2 (germline): KGHSH, LQKENI. Trimming stripped 3 bases from V and 6 bases from J, with 15 bases between. The CDR3 loop spans 14 amino acids. CDR3 DNA sequence: TGTGCCAGCTCACCCGGGACCCCACGGTTCGAGCAGTACTTC. This translates into CASSPGTPRFEQYF.

There are many counts of this clonotype. V and J are TRBV7-9 and TRBJ2-7; 7 bases align to TRBD2. Germline V gene data show CDR1 as SEHNR and CDR2 as FQNEAQ (reference sequence). The junction had 5 bases not matched to a gene; V was cut back by 5 bases and J by 1 base. The CDR3 consists of 14 residues. The chain's CDR3 is CASSASGISYEQYF. The CDR3 DNA reads as TGTGCCAGCAGCGCCAGCGGGATTTCCTACGAGCAGTACTTC.